The source of this T cell receptor (beta chain) is a study of CD8 T cells in Susac syndrome. RNA in amounts of about 0.5 to 1 ug was reverse transcribed with random hexamers. TCRdb re-called the immunoSEQ multiplex PCR reads with MiXCR, one entry per CDR3 protein. The repertoire holds about 2,500 distinct CDR3 sequences, roughly 74% seen once, with around 19% in the top ten. Through CD27 and CD45RA staining, memory subsets were defined for TEMRA sorting. In germline, CDR1 is MNHNY, CDR2 SVGAGI (reference sequence). This CDR3 has 14 residues. V gave up 2 bases and J gave up 3 bases, with 10 bases separating them.

Specimen: CD8+ TEMRA cells from PBMCs. Subset noted: FACS-sorted terminally differentiated effector memory CD8+ T cells re-expressing CD45RA (CD8+ TEMRA). The V gene is TRBV6-6, the J gene TRBJ1-1, with a possible D match to TRBD1 (5 bases). The source of this sequence is a human donor with Susac syndrome. This CDR3 reads CASSYRGEHTEAFF. DNA for the CDR3: TGTGCCAGCAGTTACCGGGGGGAGCACACTGAAGCTTTCTTT.